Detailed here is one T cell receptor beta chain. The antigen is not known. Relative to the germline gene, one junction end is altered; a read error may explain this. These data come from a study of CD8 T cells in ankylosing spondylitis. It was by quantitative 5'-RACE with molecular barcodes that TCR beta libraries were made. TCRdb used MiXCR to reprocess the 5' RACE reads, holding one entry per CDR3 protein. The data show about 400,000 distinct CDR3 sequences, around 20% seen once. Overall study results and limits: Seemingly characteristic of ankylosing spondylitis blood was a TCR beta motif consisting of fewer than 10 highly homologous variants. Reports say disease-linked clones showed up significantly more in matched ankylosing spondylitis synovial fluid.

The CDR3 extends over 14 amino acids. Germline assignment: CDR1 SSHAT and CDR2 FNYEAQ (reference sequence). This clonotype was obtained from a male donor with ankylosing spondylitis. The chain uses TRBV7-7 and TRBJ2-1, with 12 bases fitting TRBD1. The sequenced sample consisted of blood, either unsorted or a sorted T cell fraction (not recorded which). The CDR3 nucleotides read TGTGCTAGCAGCCCCGGGACAGGGGGCGGTGAGCAGTTCTTC. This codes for CASSPGTGGGEQFF.